One and the same sample provided the 9 T cell receptor beta chains below, sequenced in a study of T cell responses to AZD1222 COVID-19 vaccine. The assay was immunoSEQ multiplex PCR, and TCRdb's table has in-frame clones only and misses some. The sample carries more than 150,000 clones, approximately 90% recorded once. The sequencing used peripheral blood, collected on day 0 of AZD1222 vaccination. Source of these receptors: an adult in good health.

The gene calls are TRBV18 and TRBJ2-1; 10 bases line up with TRBD2. Losses at the gene ends were 1 base for V and 3 bases for J; bases not matched to a gene: 9. CDR1 KGHSH and CDR2 LQKENI come from the germline V gene. This CDR3 has 18 amino acids. The CDR3 sequence: CASSPQSSGLASYNEQFF. The CDR3, as DNA: TGTGCCAGCTCACCACAAAGCTCGGGACTAGCGAGCTACAATGAGCAGTTCTTC.

The J gene is TRBJ2-1, the V gene TRBV7-2; D unclear. The V gene lost 1 base and the J gene lost 5 bases, with 9 bases spanning the gap. The CDR3 runs 14 residues. In germline, CDR1 is SGHTA, CDR2 FQGNSA. CDR3 sequence: CASSLGQLHNEQFF. DNA for the CDR3: TGTGCCAGCAGCTTAGGGCAGCTCCACAATGAGCAGTTCTTC. The full variable domain, its missing parts supplied by reference TRBV7-2 and TRBJ2-1, is GAGVSQSPSNKVTEKGKDVELRCDPISGHTALYWYRQSLGQGLEFLIYFQGNSAPDKSGLPSDRFSAERTGGSVSTLTIQRTQQEDSAVYLCASSLGQLHNEQFFGPGTRLTVL.

The rearrangement joins TRBV27 to TRBJ1-4, with D perhaps TRBD1 (5 bases). V was cut by 8 bases and J by 0 bases, with 10 bases left in between. Germline V gives CDR1 MNHEY, CDR2 SMNVEV (reference sequence). This CDR3 has 14 amino acids. DNA of the CDR3: TGTGCCAGCGGAGAGACAGCAACTAATGAAAAACTGTTTTTT. Translation gives CASGETATNEKLFF. The full variable domain, in which reference TRBV27 and TRBJ1-4 provide the parts outside the CDR3, is EAQVTQNPRYLITVTGKKLTVTCSQNMNHEYMSWYRQDPGLGLRQIYYSMNVEVTDKGDVPEGYKVSRKEKRNFPLILESPSPNQTSLYFCASGETATNEKLFFGSGTQLSVL.

The chain combines TRBV4-3 with TRBJ2-1, with 11 bases identical to TRBD2. J was trimmed by 3 bases and V by 2 bases; bases with no gene match: 6. Germline lookup yields CDR1 LGHNA and CDR2 YSLEER. The CDR3 is made up of 17 amino acids. In DNA, the CDR3 is TGCGCCAGCAGCCAACCTCCGGGACTAGCGGACTACAATGAGCAGTTCTTC. Amino acids: CASSQPPGLADYNEQFF.

V is TRBV19 and J is TRBJ2-4; 9 nucleotides line up with TRBD1. This CDR3 is 15 amino acids long. Germline trimming cut 4 bases from V and 7 bases from J; bases unmatched to any gene: 8. Germline CDR1 is LNHDA and CDR2 is SQIVND (reference sequence). The CDR3 spells CASSNFRDRGNIQYF. The CDR3 DNA reads TGTGCCAGTAGTAATTTCCGAGACAGGGGGAACATTCAGTACTTC.

The chain uses TRBV6-2 or TRBV6-3 and TRBJ2-7; the D gene is possibly TRBD1 (6 bases). From germline, CDR1 is MNHEY and CDR2 SVGEGT. Trimming removed 0 bases at V and 2 bases at J, with 11 bases between. This CDR3 is built from 15 residues. The CDR3 loop reads CASSYSGQGTYEQYF. The CDR3 nucleotides are TGTGCCAGCAGTTACTCTGGGCAGGGGACCTACGAGCAGTACTTC.

This rearrangement joins TRBV7-9 to TRBJ1-2; 10 bases are shared with TRBD1. The CDR3 sequence is 17 residues long. The trim removed 1 base at V and 6 bases at J, leaving 11 bases unmatched. CDR1 is SEHNR, CDR2 FQNEAQ, per germline (reference sequence). The CDR3 here is CASSLGPTRDRGHGYTF. CDR3 sequence (DNA): TGTGCCAGCAGCTTAGGCCCCACCAGGGACAGGGGACATGGCTACACCTTC.

The J gene is TRBJ1-2, the V gene TRBV6-5; 8 nucleotides align to TRBD1. Germline CDR1 MNHEY, CDR2 SVGAGI. The CDR3 runs 14 residues. Trimming removed 11 bases from V and 4 bases from J; junction bases left unmatched: 12. The CDR3 loop reads CAGHSGGAAYGYTF. The CDR3 DNA reads TGTGCCGGACACTCAGGGGGCGCTGCCTATGGCTACACCTTC.

The rearrangement joins TRBV5-1 to TRBJ1-6, with D perhaps matching TRBD1 (5 bases). CDR1 is SGHRS and CDR2 is YFSETQ in the germline V gene. V lost 1 base, J lost 13 bases, and 15 bases lay in between. The CDR3 spans 14 residues. CDR3 sequence (DNA): TGCGCCAGCAGCTTGAACAGTCACGGGACGCCCCTCCACTTT. As protein: CASSLNSHGTPLHF.